One sample yielded the 12 T cell receptor beta chains listed below, sequenced in a study of cytomegalovirus exposure and HLA in healthy donors (TCRdb year 2017). The library relied on the immunoSEQ multiplex PCR assay. For the multiplex PCR, a mixture combining 60 forward primers for TCR Vbeta segments and 13 reverse primers for TCR Jbeta segments was used. TCRdb holds this immuneACCESS table with in-frame rearrangements only. Some clones are missing; in checked studies, unresolved V genes explain under half, and the rest has no known cause. The sample table shows 150,000 to 200,000 clones, and about 12% are seen once. The ten largest make up less than 8.5% of the sample. The sequencing sample was made of PBMCs. These receptors were obtained from a man between 50 and 59 years old in good health and CMV-seropositive.

This clone was picked up a small number of times. This chain links TRBV6-6 with TRBJ1-3; D remains ambiguous. The CDR3 has 14 residues. The ends were cut back, 3 bases at V and 6 bases at J, with 12 bases in the middle. Germline loops: CDR1 MNHNY, CDR2 SVGAGI (reference sequence). CDR3: CASSYSPAANTIYF. The CDR3 region has the DNA TGTGCCAGCAGTTATTCCCCGGCGGCAAACACCATATATTTT.

Concerning this clone itself: The same CDR3 arises from other DNA sequences in this sample as well. The chain links TRBV5-1 to TRBJ1-2; TRBD1 is a possible D gene (5 bases). The CDR3 covers 14 residues. V was clipped by 0 bases and J by 5 bases, with 11 bases between them. Germline V gene sequence: CDR1 SGHRS, CDR2 YFSETQ. CDR3 sequence (DNA): TGCGCCAGCAGCTTGGGGCAGGGAGGTTATGGCTACACCTTC. Residues: CASSLGQGGYGYTF. Filled out from reference TRBV5-1 and TRBJ1-2, the complete variable domain reads KAGVTQTPRYLIKTRGQQVTLSCSPISGHRSVSWYQQTPGQGLQFLFEYFSETQRNKGNFPGRFSGRQFSNSRSEMNVSTLELGDSALYLCASSLGQGGYGYTFGSGTRLTVV.

This clone has only a few counts. This sequence joins TRBV15 and TRBJ2-7, with D maybe TRBD2 (6 bases). The CDR3 contains 15 residues. Deletions cut 6 bases from V and 5 bases from J, with 20 bases between. CDR1 is LNHNV and CDR2 is YYDKDF in the germline V gene (reference sequence). CDR3 loop: CATSKRAGRFDEQYV. The CDR3 DNA sequence: TGTGCCACCAGTAAGCGGGCAGGGAGGTTCGACGAGCAGTACGTC.

This clone was seen a handful of times. The chain recombines TRBV28 with TRBJ1-1, with D possibly matching TRBD1 (5 bases). The germline V gene encodes CDR1 MDHEN and CDR2 SYDVKM. This CDR3 is built from 13 residues. The germline V and J ends were trimmed by 4 bases and 11 bases, with 17 bases remaining between them. The CDR3 nucleotides are TGTGCCAGCAGTTGGGGCTTCGGCTTAGAGGCTTTCTTT. This sequence encodes CASSWGFGLEAFF.

The rearrangement joins TRBV5-1 to TRBJ1-1; D not resolved. Trimming took off 2 bases at V and 6 bases at J, with 11 bases between the two ends. Germline values: CDR1 SGHRS, CDR2 YFSETQ. This CDR3 is built from 13 residues. CDR3 protein: CASSFEGSAEAFF. CDR3 nucleotide sequence: TGCGCCAGCAGCTTTGAAGGGAGCGCTGAAGCTTTCTTT.

A few counts support this clone. The chain is built from TRBV9 and TRBJ2-6; D is ambiguous. The CDR3 totals 14 residues. V gave up 6 bases and J gave up 1 base, with 8 bases separating them. The germline V gene encodes CDR1 SGDLS and CDR2 YYNGEE. The CDR3 DNA reads TGTGCCAGCACCACTTATTCTGGGGCCAACGTCCTGACTTTC. This gives the protein CASTTYSGANVLTF.

The chain is built from TRBV7-9 and TRBJ1-2; maybe TRBD1 (5 bases). Looked up from germline, CDR1 is SEHNR and CDR2 is FQNEAQ (reference sequence). The CDR3 has 14 residues. The V end was cut by 8 bases, the J end by 4 bases, with 17 bases between. Here the CDR3 DNA reads TGTGCCAGCTTTATGGGGGGTGGCAGCTATGGCTACACCTTC. It encodes CASFMGGGSYGYTF. Full variable domain (rest looked up from reference TRBV7-9 and TRBJ1-2): DTGVSQNPRHKITKRGQNVTFRCDPISEHNRLYWYRQTLGQGPEFLTYFQNEAQLEKSRLLSDRFSAERPKGSFSTLEIQRTEQGDSAMYLCASFMGGGSYGYTFGSGTRLTVV.

Only a few counts were recorded for this clone. J is TRBJ1-6 and V is TRBV28; 8 bases agree with TRBD1. V shed 10 bases, J shed 10 bases, and the junction held 9 bases outside the gene matches. Germline V gene data show CDR1 as MDHEN and CDR2 as SYDVKM. The CDR3 covers 13 residues. For the CDR3, the DNA is TGTGCCATCAGGGCTGGACAGGGATCACCCCTCCACTTT. Protein sequence: CAIRAGQGSPLHF.

This clone occurred a few times. The chain has TRBV21-1 and TRBJ2-7; the D call of TRBD1 is as the table states it, not checked on the DNA. TRBV21-1 is marked as a pseudogene. CDR3 length equals 12 residues. The CDR3, as DNA: TGTGCCAGCAGCTACAGATCCTACGAGCAGTACTTC. Protein sequence: CASSYRSYEQYF.

The genes are TRBV30 and TRBJ1-1; 8 bases are a match to TRBD1. With V trimmed by 4 bases and J by 0 bases, 4 bases remained unmatched. CDR3 size: 14 residues. The V gene's germline CDR1 is GTSNPN and CDR2 SVGIG (reference sequence). The CDR3 coding sequence is TGTGCCTGGATCTCAGGGGGCCTGAACACTGAAGCTTTCTTT. Protein: CAWISGGLNTEAFF.

The genes are TRBV12-5 and TRBJ1-4; D remains ambiguous. The germline V and J ends were trimmed by 1 base and 1 base, with 4 bases remaining between them. The CDR3 runs to 14 residues. Germline CDR1 and CDR2: LGHNT and FRNRAP. This chain's CDR3 is CASGLGGTNEKLFF. CDR3 bases: TGTGCTAGTGGTTTGGGAGGAACTAATGAAAAACTGTTTTTT.

A few counts support this clone. The V call is TRBV6-5, the J call TRBJ1-6; 7 positions match TRBD1. CDR3 length: 15 amino acids. The V and J ends lost 4 bases and 0 bases, in that order; junction bases with no gene match: 0. Germline values: CDR1 MNHEY, CDR2 SVGAGI. CDR3 region: CASSWDSSYNSPLHF. The DNA for the CDR3 is TGTGCCAGCAGTTGGGACAGCTCCTATAATTCACCCCTCCACTTT.